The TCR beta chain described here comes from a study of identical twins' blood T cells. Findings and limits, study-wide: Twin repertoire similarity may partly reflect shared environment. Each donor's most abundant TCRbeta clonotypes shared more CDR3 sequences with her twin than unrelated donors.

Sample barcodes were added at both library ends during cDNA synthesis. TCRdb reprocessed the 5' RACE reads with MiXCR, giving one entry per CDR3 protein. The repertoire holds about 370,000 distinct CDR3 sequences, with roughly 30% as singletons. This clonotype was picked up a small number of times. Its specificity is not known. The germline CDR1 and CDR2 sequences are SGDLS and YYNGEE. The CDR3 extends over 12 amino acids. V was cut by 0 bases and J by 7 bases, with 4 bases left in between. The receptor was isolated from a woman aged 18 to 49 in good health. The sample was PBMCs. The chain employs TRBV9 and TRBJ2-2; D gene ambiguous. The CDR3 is CASSVGSGELFF. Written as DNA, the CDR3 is TGTGCCAGCAGCGTAGGTAGCGGGGAGCTGTTTTTT.